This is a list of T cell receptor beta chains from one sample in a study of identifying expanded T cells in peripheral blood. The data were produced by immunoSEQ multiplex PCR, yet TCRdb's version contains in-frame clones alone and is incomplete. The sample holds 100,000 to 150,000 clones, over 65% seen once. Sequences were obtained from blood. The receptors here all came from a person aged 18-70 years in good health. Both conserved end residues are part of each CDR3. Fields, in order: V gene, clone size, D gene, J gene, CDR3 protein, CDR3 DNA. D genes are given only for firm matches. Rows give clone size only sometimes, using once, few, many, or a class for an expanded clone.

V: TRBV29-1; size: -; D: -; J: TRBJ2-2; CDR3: CSARGDLLEGELFF; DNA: TGCAGCGCCCGAGGGGACCTCCTTGAGGGGGAGCTGTTTTTT
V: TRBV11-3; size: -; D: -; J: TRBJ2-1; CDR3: CARAPRPYNEQFF; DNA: TGTGCCAGAGCTCCGAGGCCTTACAATGAGCAGTTCTTC
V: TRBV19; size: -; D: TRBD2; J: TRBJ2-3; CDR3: CASSIRRAAGTSTDTQYF; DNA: TGTGCCAGTAGTATTCGGAGGGCAGCGGGAACTAGCACAGATACGCAGTATTTT
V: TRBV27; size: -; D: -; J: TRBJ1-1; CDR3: CASSSGDNTEAFF; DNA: TGTGCCAGCAGTTCAGGGGACAACACTGAAGCTTTCTTT
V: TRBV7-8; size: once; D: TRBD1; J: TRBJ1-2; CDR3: CASSPRDRVLYNYGYTF; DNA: TGTGCCAGCAGCCCGCGGGACAGGGTACTCTACAACTATGGCTACACCTTC
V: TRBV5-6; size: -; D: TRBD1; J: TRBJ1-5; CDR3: CASSTWTGGSGNQPQHF; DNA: TGTGCCAGCAGCACTTGGACAGGGGGGAGCGGCAATCAGCCCCAGCATTTT
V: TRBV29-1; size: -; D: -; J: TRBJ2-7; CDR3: CSVAASGNEQYF; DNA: TGCAGCGTTGCCGCTTCTGGGAACGAGCAGTACTTC
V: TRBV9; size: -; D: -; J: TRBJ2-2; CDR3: CASSVAGSGELFF; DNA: TGTGCCAGCAGCGTAGCGGGATCCGGGGAGCTGTTTTTT
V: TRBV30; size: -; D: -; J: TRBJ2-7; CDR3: CAWRYPLAPYYEQYF; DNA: TGTGCCTGGAGATACCCCCTAGCGCCTTACTACGAGCAGTACTTC
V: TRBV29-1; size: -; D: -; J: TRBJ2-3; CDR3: CSGGSTDTQYF; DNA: TGCAGCGGGGGGAGCACAGATACGCAGTATTTT
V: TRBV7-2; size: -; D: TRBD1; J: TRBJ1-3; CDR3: CASSFGTGYDTIYF; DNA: TGTGCCAGCAGCTTCGGGACAGGGTACGACACCATATATTTT
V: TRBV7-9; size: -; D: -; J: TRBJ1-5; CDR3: CASSKDTEDNQPQHF; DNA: TGTGCCAGCAGCAAGGACACTGAGGATAATCAGCCCCAGCATTTT
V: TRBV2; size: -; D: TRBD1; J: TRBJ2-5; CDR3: CASSGTVGQETQYF; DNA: TGTGCCAGCAGCGGGACAGTGGGCCAAGAGACCCAGTACTTC
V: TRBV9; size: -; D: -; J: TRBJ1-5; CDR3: CASSRSGHFNQPQHF; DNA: TGTGCCAGCAGCAGATCAGGACACTTTAATCAGCCCCAGCATTTT
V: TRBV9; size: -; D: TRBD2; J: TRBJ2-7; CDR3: CASSSTSGGPYEQYF; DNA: TGTGCCAGCAGCTCAACTAGCGGGGGACCCTACGAGCAGTACTTC
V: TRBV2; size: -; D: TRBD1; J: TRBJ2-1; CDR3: CASSAGDRSYNEQFF; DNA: TGTGCCAGCAGTGCTGGGGACAGGTCCTACAATGAGCAGTTCTTC
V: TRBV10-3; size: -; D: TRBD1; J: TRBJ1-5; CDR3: CAISESKAGGAYDQPQHF; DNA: TGTGCCATCAGTGAGTCGAAGGCAGGGGGCGCGTACGATCAGCCCCAGCATTTT
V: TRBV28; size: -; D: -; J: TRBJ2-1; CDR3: CAILKRGLRDEQFF; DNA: TGTGCTATCCTAAAGAGGGGCCTCCGGGATGAGCAGTTCTTC
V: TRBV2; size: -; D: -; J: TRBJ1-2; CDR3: CASSEALWNDGYTF; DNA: TGTGCCAGCAGTGAAGCGCTCTGGAACGATGGCTACACCTTC
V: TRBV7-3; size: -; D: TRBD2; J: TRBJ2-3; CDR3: CASSLMPAGGRTADTQYF; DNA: TGTGCCAGCAGCTTAATGCCAGCGGGGGGGCGTACCGCAGATACGCAGTATTTT
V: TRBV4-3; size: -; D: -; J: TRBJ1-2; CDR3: CASSQDIQVVLYGYTF; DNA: TGCGCCAGCAGCCAAGACATCCAGGTGGTATTGTATGGCTACACCTTC
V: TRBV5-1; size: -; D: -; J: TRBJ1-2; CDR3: CASRSDTQSYGYTF; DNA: TGCGCCAGCAGGTCGGACACCCAGAGCTATGGCTACACCTTC
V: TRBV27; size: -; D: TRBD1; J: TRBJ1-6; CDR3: CASLRDSNSPLHF; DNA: TGTGCCAGCCTAAGGGACAGCAATTCACCCCTCCACTTT
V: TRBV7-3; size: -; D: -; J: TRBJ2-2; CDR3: CASSSTGGYGGKATGELFF; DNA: TGTGCCAGCAGCTCCACCGGGGGCTACGGAGGGAAAGCCACCGGGGAGCTGTTTTTT
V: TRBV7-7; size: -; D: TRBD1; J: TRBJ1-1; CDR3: CASSQLQGATEAFF; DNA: TGTGCCAGCAGCCAATTACAGGGGGCCACTGAAGCTTTCTTT
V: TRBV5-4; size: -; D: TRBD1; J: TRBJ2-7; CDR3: CASSLQGAYEQYF; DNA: TGTGCCAGCAGCTTGCAGGGGGCCTACGAGCAGTACTTC
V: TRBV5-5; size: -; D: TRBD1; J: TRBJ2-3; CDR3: CASSPRVGGLLDTQYF; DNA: TGTGCCAGCAGCCCTAGAGTAGGGGGCTTACTAGATACGCAGTATTTT
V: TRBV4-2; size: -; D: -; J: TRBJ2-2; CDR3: CASSQDSGLLRELFF; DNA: TGTGCCAGCAGCCAAGATAGTGGGCTTCTCCGGGAGCTGTTTTTT
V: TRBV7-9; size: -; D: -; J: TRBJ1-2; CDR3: CASSSRSGATGFDGYTF; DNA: TGTGCCAGCAGTAGTAGAAGTGGGGCAACAGGGTTCGATGGCTACACCTTC
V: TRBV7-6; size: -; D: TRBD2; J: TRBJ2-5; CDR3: CASSLGIYTGGTQETQYF; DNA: TGTGCCAGCAGCTTGGGGATATATACGGGGGGTACACAAGAGACCCAGTACTTC
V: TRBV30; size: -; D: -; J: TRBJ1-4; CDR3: CAWSGQNNEKLFF; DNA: TGTGCCTGGAGTGGACAGAATAATGAAAAACTGTTTTTT
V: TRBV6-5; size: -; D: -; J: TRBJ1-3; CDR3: CASSYFSISSGNTIYF; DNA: TGTGCCAGCAGTTACTTCTCTATAAGCTCTGGAAACACCATATATTTT
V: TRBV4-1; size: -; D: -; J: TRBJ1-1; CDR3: CASSQERTEAFF; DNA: TGCGCCAGCAGCCAAGAGAGGACTGAAGCTTTCTTT
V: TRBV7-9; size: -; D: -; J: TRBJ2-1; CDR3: CASSFNEQFF; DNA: TGTGCCAGCAGCTTCAATGAGCAGTTCTTC
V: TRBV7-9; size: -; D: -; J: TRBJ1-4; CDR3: CATNFGGEKLFF; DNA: TGTGCCACTAACTTCGGTGGGGAAAAACTGTTTTTT
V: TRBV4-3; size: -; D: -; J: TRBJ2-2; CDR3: CASSQDHTGEGGELFF; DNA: TGCGCCAGCAGCCAAGATCACACAGGGGAGGGCGGGGAGCTGTTTTTT
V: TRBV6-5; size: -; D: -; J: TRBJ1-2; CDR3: CASSRQVQGGYTF; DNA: TGTGCCAGCAGTCGACAGGTCCAAGGCGGCTACACCTTC
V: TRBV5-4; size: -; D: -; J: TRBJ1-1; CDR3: CASSLGVRMNTEAFF; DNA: TGTGCCAGCAGCTTGGGCGTCCGGATGAACACTGAAGCTTTCTTT
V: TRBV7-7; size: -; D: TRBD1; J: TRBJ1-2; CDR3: CASTPLLRDRGNYGYTF; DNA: TGTGCCAGTACCCCGCTCCTCCGGGACAGGGGTAACTATGGCTACACCTTC
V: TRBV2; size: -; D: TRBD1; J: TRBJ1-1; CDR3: CASGTGYVEAFF; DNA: TGTGCCAGCGGGACAGGGTACGTTGAAGCTTTCTTT
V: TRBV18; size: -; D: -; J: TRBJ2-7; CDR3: CASSPRTDSYEQYF; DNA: TGTGCCAGCTCACCACGGACAGACTCCTACGAGCAGTACTTC
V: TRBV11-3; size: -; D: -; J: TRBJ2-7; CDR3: CASSLGHGGEQYF; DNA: TGTGCCAGCAGCTTAGGCCACGGGGGCGAGCAGTACTTC